The 30 T cell receptor beta chains below come from one sample, sequenced in a study of blood T cell repertoires in COVID-19. The repertoire was sequenced with immunoSEQ multiplex PCR; TCRdb's copy has only in-frame clones and lacks some. Of roughly 190,000 clones listed, roughly 82% were seen once; the top ten hold roughly 5.2%. The sequencing input was PBMCs or T cells enriched from blood (not recorded which). The origin of the receptors is a woman aged 60-75 years with acute COVID-19.

This chain joins TRBV30 and TRBJ1-4; D might be TRBD1 (6 bases). This CDR3 has 15 amino acids. Trimming left V 4 bases short and J 7 bases short, with 19 bases between. Germline loops: CDR1 GTSNPN, CDR2 SVGIG (reference sequence). In DNA, the CDR3 is TGTGCCTGGAAGTCAGGGACACCTGAATCTGAAAAACTGTTTTTT. Amino acids: CAWKSGTPESEKLFF.

This clone was found once. Written as DNA, the CDR3 is TGTGCCTGGAGTGTACCCGGGGGTCAGCCCCAGCATTTT. Translated: CAWSVPGGQPQHF. The chain links TRBV30 to TRBJ1-5; maybe TRBD1 (5 bases). Germline assignment: CDR1 GTSNPN and CDR2 SVGIG (reference sequence). The CDR3 contains 13 residues. The germline V and J ends were trimmed by 0 bases and 6 bases, with 9 bases remaining between them.

This clone was picked up one time. The chain joins TRBV6-2 or TRBV6-3 to TRBJ1-2; 7 bases are shared with TRBD1. The CDR3 is 14 residues long. Germline values: CDR1 MNHEY, CDR2 SVGEGT. J was trimmed by 4 bases and V by 5 bases; bases with no gene match: 7. The CDR3 is CASSPQQGPYGYTF. In DNA form, the CDR3 reads TGTGCCAGCAGTCCCCAACAGGGGCCCTATGGCTACACCTTC.

The chain has TRBV5-4 and TRBJ1-3; D gene uncertain. Germline assignment: CDR1 SGHNT and CDR2 YYREEE (reference sequence). Trimming cost V 7 bases and J 8 bases, with 13 bases left between them. The CDR3 has 12 residues. DNA of the CDR3: TGTGCCAGCGGCGGAAGCGGTTACACCATATATTTT. It yields the protein CASGGSGYTIYF.

V gene TRBV3-1 (or the pseudogene TRBV3-2) combines with J gene TRBJ1-6, with TRBD1 identical over 12 bases. Germline CDR1 and CDR2: LGHDT and YNNKEL (reference sequence). The CDR3 spans 18 residues. Germline trimming cut 3 bases from V and 1 base from J; bases unmatched to any gene: 4. The CDR3 region is CASSQGTGGSSYNSPLHF. CDR3 sequence (DNA): TGTGCCAGCAGCCAGGGGACAGGGGGCTCATCCTATAATTCACCCCTCCACTTT.

V gene TRBV19 combines with J gene TRBJ1-2; maybe TRBD1 (6 bases). Germline V gene data show CDR1 as LNHDA and CDR2 as SQIVND (reference sequence). CDR3 length equals 13 residues. Trimming took 4 bases from V and 5 from J, leaving 11 bases between them. CDR3 residues: CASSTWTDYGYTF. DNA for the CDR3: TGTGCCAGTAGTACTTGGACAGATTATGGCTACACCTTC.

The rearrangement links TRBV4-1 to TRBJ2-5, with 12 bases identical to TRBD1. The germline CDR1 and CDR2 sequences are MGHRA and YSYEKL. Losses at the gene ends were 5 bases for V and 4 bases for J; bases not matched to a gene: 8. This CDR3 is 16 amino acids long. The CDR3 loop is CASSGHGTGGLETQYF. The CDR3 DNA is TGCGCCAGCAGCGGCCACGGGACAGGGGGCCTAGAGACCCAGTACTTC.

This sequence joins TRBV4-2 and TRBJ1-2; 7 bases match TRBD1. Trimming at V came to 4 bases and at J to 0 bases, leaving 5 bases not matched to a gene. There are 15 residues in the CDR3. Germline CDR1 LGHNA, CDR2 YNFKEQ. CDR3 nucleotide sequence: TGTGCCAGCAGCCCTACAGGGGATACTAACTATGGCTACACCTTC. This gives the protein CASSPTGDTNYGYTF.

The rearrangement links TRBV9 to TRBJ2-6, with D tentatively TRBD2 (5 bases). The CDR3 covers 15 residues. From germline, CDR1 is SGDLS and CDR2 YYNGEE. Deletions cut 5 bases from V and 2 bases from J, with 11 bases between. The CDR3 loop is CASRPNGAGANVLTF. The CDR3 DNA sequence: TGTGCCAGCAGACCCAACGGGGCTGGGGCCAACGTCCTGACTTTC.

The chain uses TRBV30 and TRBJ1-4; TRBD1 might be the D (5 bases). Germline loops: CDR1 GTSNPN, CDR2 SVGIG (reference sequence). The CDR3 has 14 residues. V was shortened by 8 bases and J by 4 bases, with 17 bases between the two germline ends. The CDR3 here is CARTSGISNEKLFF. CDR3 nucleotide sequence: TGTGCCCGGACCTCAGGGATAAGTAATGAAAAACTGTTTTTT.

The table lists this clone with many counts. This sequence joins TRBV9 and TRBJ2-1, with D possibly TRBD2 on 7 matching bases. The CDR3 contains 16 residues. V was cut by 0 bases and J by 3 bases, with 13 bases left in between. Germline CDR1 SGDLS, CDR2 YYNGEE. The CDR3 nucleotides are TGTGCCAGCAGCGTAGGAGGGGGAGGGAACTACAATGAGCAGTTCTTC. This codes for CASSVGGGGNYNEQFF.

The rearrangement joins TRBV10-3 to TRBJ2-1; 11 bases match TRBD2. Germline V gives CDR1 ENHRY, CDR2 SYGVKD. The CDR3 totals 15 residues. V lost 5 bases, J lost 9 bases, and 9 bases stayed unmatched. The CDR3 DNA sequence: TGTGCCATCAGTCCGAGTAGCGGGAGGGCCGTTGAGCAGTTCTTC. Protein sequence: CAISPSSGRAVEQFF.

The chain has TRBV20-1 and TRBJ1-6; D remains ambiguous. The germline gives CDR1 DFQATT, CDR2 SNEGSKA (reference sequence). The germline V and J ends were trimmed by 3 bases and 7 bases, with 19 bases remaining between them. The CDR3 extends over 16 amino acids. CDR3 coding DNA: TGCAGTGCTAGTGAAGCCGGGTCCAGCAAGAATTCACCCCTCCACTTT. It translates to CSASEAGSSKNSPLHF.

V gene TRBV9 combines with J gene TRBJ2-5; TRBD2 matches at 14 bases. The ends lost 3 bases at V and 2 bases at J; junction bases unmatched: 3. The CDR3 is made up of 16 amino acids. Looked up from germline, CDR1 is SGDLS and CDR2 is YYNGEE. Written as DNA, the CDR3 is TGTGCCAGCAGCGATAGGACTAGCGGGGGGCAAGAGACCCAGTACTTC. Translation: CASSDRTSGGQETQYF.

This chain joins TRBV7-9 and TRBJ2-1, with a weak D call TRBD1 (5 bases). The V and J ends lost 0 bases and 7 bases respectively, with 10 bases between them. CDR1 is SEHNR and CDR2 is FQNEAQ in the germline V gene (reference sequence). The CDR3 is 14 amino acids. The CDR3 region is CASSLALGENEQFF. CDR3 bases: TGTGCCAGCAGCTTAGCCCTAGGGGAAAATGAGCAGTTCTTC.

The chain uses TRBV3-1 (or the pseudogene TRBV3-2) and TRBJ1-1; 7 bases align to TRBD1. The CDR3 runs 15 residues. The germline V gene encodes CDR1 LGHDT and CDR2 YNNKEL (reference sequence). Unmatched junction bases numbered 7, after V lost 4 bases and J lost 2 bases. The CDR3 sequence: CASSPLTGLNTEAFF. CDR3 coding DNA: TGTGCCAGCAGCCCCCTGACAGGGTTAAACACTGAAGCTTTCTTT.

The V call is TRBV6-4, the J call TRBJ2-3; 10 bases agree with TRBD2. Germline-derived CDR1 and CDR2 are MRHNA and SNTAGT. The CDR3 spans 13 residues. V was clipped by 9 bases and J by 6 bases; unmatched bases: 6. CDR3 DNA sequence: TGTGCCAGTTCGGGACTAGCGAGCGATACGCAGTATTTT. Protein sequence: CASSGLASDTQYF.

V gene TRBV24-1 combines with J gene TRBJ2-1; 7 nucleotides line up with TRBD2. Germline V gene sequence: CDR1 KGHDR, CDR2 SFDVKD. J lost 13 bases, V lost 5 bases, and 7 bases had no gene match. The CDR3 has 12 residues. This CDR3 reads CATSGSAGPQFF. The CDR3, as DNA: TGTGCCACCAGTGGGTCAGCGGGGCCTCAGTTCTTC.

This clone appeared a few times. The chain employs TRBV4-2 and TRBJ1-2; TRBD1 matches 9 bases. The ends lost 6 bases at V and 7 bases at J; junction bases unmatched: 12. Looked up from germline, CDR1 is LGHNA and CDR2 is YNFKEQ. The CDR3 has 15 residues. The CDR3 DNA follows: TGTGCCAGCAGGCCCCGACAGGGGGAAACCCCTGGCTACACCTTC. Translation: CASRPRQGETPGYTF.

The V call is TRBV7-8, the J call TRBJ2-3; D gene uncertain. With 5 bases removed from V and 4 bases from J, the gap between germline ends came to 7 bases. The CDR3 length is 12 residues. Germline V gene data show CDR1 as SGHVS and CDR2 as FQNEAQ. CDR3 region: CASSPVPDTQYF. CDR3 nucleotide sequence: TGTGCCAGCAGCCCGGTCCCAGATACGCAGTATTTT.

V usage is TRBV4-3 and J usage is TRBJ1-2; D perhaps matches TRBD1 (6 bases). Germline V CDR1 and CDR2: LGHNA, YSLEER. The germline V and J ends were trimmed by 0 bases and 6 bases, with 17 bases remaining between them. This CDR3 has 16 residues. The CDR3 region is CASSQDSLRGADGYTF. The CDR3 region has the DNA TGCGCCAGCAGCCAAGATAGCCTCAGGGGCGCGGATGGCTACACCTTC.

The chain carries TRBV28 and TRBJ2-3; TRBD1 matches at 7 bases. Germline-derived CDR1 and CDR2 are MDHEN and SYDVKM. V shed 5 bases, J shed 2 bases, and the junction held 4 bases outside the gene matches. This CDR3 has 14 amino acids. The CDR3 DNA sequence: TGTGCCAGCAGTGGGACAGCTGCCACAGATACGCAGTATTTT. It is translated as CASSGTAATDTQYF.

The chain links TRBV5-4 to TRBJ1-2; weak D call: TRBD1 (6 bases). V lost 4 bases to trimming and J lost 4 bases, with 14 bases between them. CDR1 SGHNT and CDR2 YYREEE come from the germline V gene (reference sequence). The CDR3 totals 14 residues. This CDR3 reads CASSLGQNPYGYTF. The CDR3 nucleotides are TGTGCCAGCAGCCTTGGACAGAACCCCTATGGCTACACCTTC.

This clone was counted once. This sequence joins TRBV5-1 and TRBJ2-5, with D hard to call. This CDR3 has 15 amino acids. V lost 0 bases and J lost 2, with 11 bases in between. Germline assignment: CDR1 SGHRS and CDR2 YFSETQ. In DNA form, the CDR3 reads TGCGCCAGCAGCTTGGGCGGAGAACGTCAAGAGACCCAGTACTTC. As protein: CASSLGGERQETQYF. The full variable domain, in which reference TRBV5-1 and TRBJ2-5 provide the parts outside the CDR3, is KAGVTQTPRYLIKTRGQQVTLSCSPISGHRSVSWYQQTPGQGLQFLFEYFSETQRNKGNFPGRFSGRQFSNSRSEMNVSTLELGDSALYLCASSLGGERQETQYFGPGTRLLVL.

The chain joins TRBV7-2 to TRBJ1-1; tentatively, D is TRBD1 (6 bases). Trimming pared 5 bases from V and 1 base from J, leaving 11 bases between. This CDR3 contains 14 residues. CDR1 and CDR2 (germline): SGHTA, FQGNSA. CDR3 DNA: TGTGCCAGCAGCACCAGACAGGCGAACACTGAAGCTTTCTTT. The encoded protein is CASSTRQANTEAFF. The entire variable domain, with the rest obtained from reference TRBV7-2 and TRBJ1-1, is as follows: GAGVSQSPSNKVTEKGKDVELRCDPISGHTALYWYRQSLGQGLEFLIYFQGNSAPDKSGLPSDRFSAERTGGSVSTLTIQRTQQEDSAVYLCASSTRQANTEAFFGQGTRLTVV.

This chain joins TRBV3-1 (or the pseudogene TRBV3-2) and TRBJ2-1, with 7 positions matching TRBD2. This CDR3 comprises 14 residues. Germline V gene lookup returns CDR1 LGHDT and CDR2 YNNKEL (reference sequence). The J segment lost 10 bases and the V segment lost 4 bases, leaving 10 bases of the junction unmatched. CDR3 coding DNA: TGTGCCAGCAGCCTCTCTAGCGGTTTGGAAGAGCAGTTCTTC. Protein sequence: CASSLSSGLEEQFF.

The chain combines TRBV3-1 (or the pseudogene TRBV3-2) with TRBJ2-1, with 8 bases matching TRBD2. Trimming at V came to 0 bases and at J to 3 bases, leaving 10 bases not matched to a gene. Germline loops: CDR1 LGHDT, CDR2 YNNKEL (reference sequence). The CDR3 totals 18 residues. DNA of the CDR3: TGTGCCAGCAGCCAAGAGATCGTCGGGGGGGCCTTCTACAATGAGCAGTTCTTC. Translating it yields CASSQEIVGGAFYNEQFF.

The chain combines TRBV7-2 with TRBJ2-1, with D tentatively TRBD2 (5 bases). The CDR3 contains 14 residues. From germline, CDR1 is SGHTA and CDR2 FQGNSA. The V end was cut by 8 bases, the J end by 10 bases, with 21 bases between. DNA of the CDR3: TGTGCCAGCGGGGTCGGACTGGCAAACGAGGAGCAGTTCTTC. It translates to CASGVGLANEEQFF.

V gene TRBV3-1 (or the pseudogene TRBV3-2) combines with J gene TRBJ2-7, with 10 bases that match TRBD2. CDR1 and CDR2 from the germline V gene are LGHDT and YNNKEL (reference sequence). This CDR3 region has 20 residues. J gave up 1 base and V 4 bases, and 19 bases lay outside the gene matches. This CDR3 reads CASSPTGSGGVYIESYEQYV. CDR3 DNA: TGTGCCAGCAGCCCGACAGGAAGCGGGGGGGTCTACATAGAGTCCTACGAGCAGTACGTC.

Only one count was recorded for this clone. The gene calls are TRBV6-4 and TRBJ2-1, with D possibly TRBD2 on 5 matching bases. The CDR3 sequence is 15 residues long. Germline V gene sequence: CDR1 MRHNA, CDR2 SNTAGT. Trimming removed 3 bases from V and 8 bases from J, with 17 bases in between. The CDR3 is CASSDSASSGDEQFF. CDR3 coding DNA: TGTGCCAGCAGTGATTCAGCTTCCTCCGGGGATGAGCAGTTCTTC.